This TCR beta chain was retrieved from a study of T cells in localized non-small cell lung cancer. Regarding the study as a whole: Greater blood T cell density accompanied longer overall survival. Highest T cell clonality was seen in uninvolved adjacent lung, surpassing that measured in tumor. Appearing in adjacent lung were a median roughly 57 of the top 100 tumor clones.

This clone was seen a few times. The antigen is unknown. This table comes from immunoSEQ multiplex PCR, and its TCRdb copy is limited to in-frame clones, with some not included. The data contain about 2,200 clones, about 30% of them singletons. Adjacent lung, free of atypia, was sampled at least 2 cm from the tumor margin. Looked up from germline, CDR1 is SGHNT and CDR2 is YENEEA. With 4 bases removed from V and 7 bases from J, the gap between germline ends came to 16 bases. CDR3 size: 14 residues. The clonotype comes from an older female donor with stage I squamous cell lung carcinoma. The source was normal lung tissue next to the tumor, collected before any cancer treatment. The V and J genes are TRBV11-3 and TRBJ2-5; the D is unclear. The CDR3 DNA reads TGTGCCAGCAGCTCTGTCGACCTCAGAGGGACCCAGTACTTC. It codes for CASSSVDLRGTQYF.